The 10 T cell receptor beta chains given below trace back to one sample, sequenced in a study of blood T cell repertoires in COVID-19. The data were produced by immunoSEQ multiplex PCR, yet TCRdb's version contains in-frame clones alone and is incomplete. The table shows about 97,000 clones, with approximately 78% occurring only once. The sample comprised peripheral blood. These receptors were collected from a man aged 60 to 75 with active or convalescent COVID-19.

The V gene is TRBV28, the J gene TRBJ1-2, with 8 bases matching TRBD1. The CDR3 is 16 amino acids. Germline V gene data show CDR1 as MDHEN and CDR2 as SYDVKM. V lost 7 bases and J lost 4; bases outside the gene matches: 14. CDR3: CASNYQGAGLGYGYTF. The CDR3 DNA is TGTGCCAGCAATTACCAGGGGGCAGGATTGGGCTATGGCTACACCTTC.

The chain couples TRBV7-9 to TRBJ2-1, with 8 bases identical to TRBD2. The V gene end was trimmed by 0 bases and the J gene end by 3 bases; junction bases not matched to a gene: 7. CDR3 length equals 17 residues. The germline V gene encodes CDR1 SEHNR and CDR2 FQNEAQ (reference sequence). For the CDR3, the DNA is TGTGCCAGCAGCTTAGCGCGGACGGGAGGGCGCTACAATGAGCAGTTCTTC. Translation gives CASSLARTGGRYNEQFF.

This chain links TRBV18 with TRBJ2-5, with 7 bases lining up with TRBD1. The CDR3 totals 14 residues. Looked up from germline, CDR1 is KGHSH and CDR2 is LQKENI. Trimming took 5 bases from V and 2 from J; bases not matched to a gene: 5. The CDR3 coding sequence is TGTGCCAGCTCATCAAGGGACAGTCAAGAGACCCAGTACTTC. Translation gives CASSSRDSQETQYF.

The V call is TRBV29-1, the J call TRBJ2-1, with 9 bases lining up with TRBD2. Losses at the gene ends were 4 bases for V and 9 bases for J; bases not matched to a gene: 10. Germline loops: CDR1 SQVTM, CDR2 ANQGSEA. The length of the CDR3 is 14 residues. The CDR3 sequence: CSVVGTSSVPEQFF. Written as DNA, the CDR3 is TGCAGCGTTGTGGGGACTAGCTCTGTACCTGAGCAGTTCTTC.

The CDR3: CASSQGQGKPEAFF. CDR3 DNA: TGTGCCAGCAGCCAGGGACAGGGTAAACCTGAAGCTTTCTTT. The V gene is TRBV6-5, the J gene TRBJ1-1, with 9 bases fitting TRBD1. The CDR3 runs 14 residues. From germline, CDR1 is MNHEY and CDR2 SVGAGI. The ends lost 6 bases at V and 6 bases at J; junction bases unmatched: 8.

The rearrangement uses TRBV18 and TRBJ2-7; TRBD1 is a possible D gene (5 bases). The CDR3 is 13 residues long. The germline V gene encodes CDR1 KGHSH and CDR2 LQKENI. V lost 2 bases and J 3 bases, leaving 8 bases between the germline ends. This CDR3 reads CASSPGANYEQYF. The CDR3 nucleotides read TGTGCCAGCTCACCAGGGGCCAACTACGAGCAGTACTTC.

The gene calls are TRBV24-1 and TRBJ2-3; TRBD1 matches at 7 bases. CDR1 is KGHDR, CDR2 SFDVKD, per germline. The V segment lost 1 base and the J segment 0 bases; nucleotides outside the gene matches: 3. The CDR3 sequence is 16 residues long. The chain's CDR3 is CATSDFNRGSTDTQYF. The CDR3 nucleotides are TGTGCCACCAGTGATTTCAACAGGGGAAGCACAGATACGCAGTATTTT.

The V and J genes are TRBV5-6 and TRBJ1-3, with unresolved D. This CDR3 spans 14 amino acids. V dropped 3 bases and J dropped 1 base, with 8 bases sitting between them. CDR1 SGHDT and CDR2 YYEEEE come from the germline V gene. CDR3 DNA: TGTGCCAGCAGCTCACTAGTTTCTGGAAACACCATATATTTT. The encoded protein is CASSSLVSGNTIYF.

The CDR3 is CASSSGRAQYF. The CDR3 DNA reads as TGTGCCAGCAGTAGCGGGAGGGCTCAGTATTTT. The chain links TRBV28 to TRBJ2-3; 10 positions match TRBD2. Trimming cost V 5 bases and J 12 bases; bases outside gene matches: 2. CDR1 is MDHEN and CDR2 is SYDVKM in the germline V gene. This CDR3 spans 11 amino acids.

The rearrangement joins TRBV18 to TRBJ1-1; D is undetermined. Germline CDR1 reads KGHSH; CDR2 reads LQKENI. Trimming removed 3 bases from V and 7 bases from J, with 9 bases in between. The CDR3 sequence is 12 residues long. CDR3 protein: CASSPPGFEAFF. The CDR3 DNA reads as TGTGCCAGCTCACCCCCCGGTTTTGAAGCTTTCTTT.